This T cell receptor beta chain came from a study of T cell repertoires in cytomegalovirus infection. A single record per CDR3 protein comes from TCRdb applying MiXCR to the reads. The sample has over 300,000 distinct CDR3 sequences, 8% to 10% seen once. Study observations and caveats: Of the TCR beta families, the public ones yielded a cumulative frequency that identified carriers of CMV plus the relevant HLA.

The CDR3 extends over 19 amino acids. Per germline, CDR1 SGHTA and CDR2 FQGNSA. On this clonotype: Its matching antigen is unknown. A read error may be the cause here, since a much bigger clone is one base away.

This clonotype originated in a human donor in good health (CMV status not recorded). Some clones in this sample may be carry-over from other donors' samples. The specimen was PBMCs. The J gene is TRBJ2-6, the V gene TRBV7-2; 10 bases fit TRBD1. The CDR3 bases are TGTGCCAGCAGCTTCCGTGTGACAGGGGGCGGAAATGGGGCCAACGTCCAGACTTTC. Its translation is CASSFRVTGGGNGANVQTF.